Each of the 27 T cell receptor beta chains below was sequenced from the same sample in a study of response to subunit inactivated influenza vaccine. MiXCR was run by TCRdb on the RT-PCR reads, yielding one entry per CDR3 protein. The sample lists about 500,000 distinct CDR3 sequences, approximately 15% occurring once. The source was CD4+ T cells sorted from PBMCs, collected less than 30 months after vaccination. The receptors derive from a man between 50 and 70 years old who received an inactivated influenza vaccine.

The sample holds a few counts of this clonotype. The gene calls are TRBV20-1 and TRBJ2-5; D is perhaps TRBD1 (5 bases). V gave up 6 bases and J gave up 6 bases, with 17 bases separating them. The germline gives CDR1 DFQATT, CDR2 SNEGSKA (reference sequence). The CDR3 loop spans 13 amino acids. The CDR3 reads CSAGAHGQKTQYF. Written as DNA, the CDR3 is TGCAGTGCAGGGGCCCACGGGCAAAAGACCCAGTACTTC.

V and J are TRBV6-5 and TRBJ1-3; D is ambiguous. V lost 0 bases and J lost 2, with 14 bases in between. Germline lookup yields CDR1 MNHEY and CDR2 SVGAGI. The length of the CDR3 is 17 residues. CDR3 residues: CASSYSTTDQPGNTIYF. DNA for the CDR3: TGTGCCAGCAGTTACTCGACAACGGACCAGCCTGGAAACACCATATATTTT.

This clonotype was picked up a small number of times. The rearrangement uses TRBV2 and TRBJ1-3; a possible D gene is TRBD1 (5 bases). V gave up 6 bases and J gave up 4 bases, with 13 bases separating them. Germline CDR1 and CDR2: SNHLY and FYNNEI. There are 14 residues in the CDR3. The CDR3 DNA sequence: TGTGCCAGCAGGGCAGGGTTCTCAGGAAACACCATATATTTT. Its protein product is CASRAGFSGNTIYF.

The chain carries TRBV5-5 and TRBJ2-3; D is unclear. This CDR3 has 12 residues. V lost 5 bases, J lost 11 bases, and 15 bases lay in between. Per germline, CDR1 SGHKS and CDR2 YYEKEE (reference sequence). The CDR3 DNA follows: TGTGCCAGCAGTTTACAGAGAAGGGAGCAGTATTTT. Amino acid sequence: CASSLQRREQYF.

This sequence joins TRBV9 and TRBJ2-5; D not resolved. The CDR3 spans 14 residues. Germline values: CDR1 SGDLS, CDR2 YYNGEE. Trimming removed 3 bases from V and 5 bases from J, with 14 bases in between. CDR3 residues: CASSATVGRETQYF. In DNA form, the CDR3 reads TGTGCCAGCAGCGCCACAGTTGGGCGGGAGACCCAGTACTTC.

The V call is TRBV29-1, the J call TRBJ1-2, with TRBD1 identical over 10 bases. From germline, CDR1 is SQVTM and CDR2 ANQGSEA. Trimming removed 5 bases from V and 6 bases from J; junction bases left unmatched: 3. This CDR3 comprises 12 residues. CDR3 amino acids: CSVIGTGDGYTF. The DNA for the CDR3 is TGCAGCGTTATCGGGACAGGGGATGGCTACACCTTC.

Many counts were recorded for this clonotype. The chain recombines TRBV15 with TRBJ1-4; D is undetermined. The V end lost 0 bases, the J end lost 5 bases, and 7 bases lay between the germline ends. CDR1 is LNHNV and CDR2 is YYDKDF in the germline V gene (reference sequence). CDR3 length equals 14 residues. CDR3 sequence reads: CATSRDPANEKLFF. DNA for the CDR3: TGTGCCACCAGCAGAGATCCGGCGAATGAAAAACTGTTTTTT.

The rearrangement links TRBV20-1 to TRBJ2-4; no clear D gene. Germline assignment: CDR1 DFQATT and CDR2 SNEGSKA (reference sequence). The CDR3 extends over 14 amino acids. The V and J ends lost 5 bases and 0 bases respectively, with 11 bases between them. CDR3 sequence: CSAFEDLAKNIQYF. The CDR3 region has the DNA TGCAGTGCTTTTGAAGACCTAGCCAAAAACATTCAGTACTTC.

The sample holds many counts of this clonotype. This chain joins TRBV12-3 or TRBV12-4 and TRBJ2-5; D call uncertain. This CDR3 region has 12 residues. Trimming shortened V by 1 base and J by 5 bases, and 5 bases separated the two germline ends. The CDR3, as DNA: TGTGCCAGCAGTTTAGGCCGCGAGACCCAGTACTTC. Translation gives CASSLGRETQYF.

This clonotype was counted between two and nine times. The rearrangement uses TRBV20-1 and TRBJ2-7, with 8 bases lining up with TRBD1. The J segment lost 6 bases and the V segment lost 5 bases, leaving 12 bases of the junction unmatched. Germline lookup yields CDR1 DFQATT and CDR2 SNEGSKA (reference sequence). This CDR3 has 14 residues. CDR3 in DNA: TGCAGTGCTCCCGCCGGGACAGGATCTAGCGAGCAGTACTTC. It is translated as CSAPAGTGSSEQYF.

This clonotype appeared many times. The chain combines TRBV5-1 with TRBJ2-2; D remains ambiguous. Trimming left V 5 bases short and J 3 bases short, with 8 bases between. Germline V gives CDR1 SGHRS, CDR2 YFSETQ. CDR3 length: 13 residues. This chain's CDR3 is CASSEGYTGELFF. CDR3 nucleotides: TGCGCCAGCAGTGAAGGGTACACCGGGGAGCTGTTTTTT.

The V call is TRBV10-3, the J call TRBJ1-1; D is uncertain. Germline lookup yields CDR1 ENHRY and CDR2 SYGVKD. V shed 2 bases and J shed 4 bases, with 11 bases lying between them. CDR3 length equals 14 residues. CDR3 DNA: TGTGCCATCAGTGAGCGGGGTGGCGTCACTGAAGCTTTCTTT. Amino acid sequence: CAISERGGVTEAFF.

This clonotype came up a few times. CDR3 loop: CASSLVAGSSGEQYF. The CDR3 nucleotides read TGCGCCAGCAGCTTGGTAGCAGGGAGTTCCGGGGAGCAGTACTTC. This chain links TRBV5-1 with TRBJ2-7; D might be TRBD1 or TRBD2, each matching 5 bases. The germline V gene encodes CDR1 SGHRS and CDR2 YFSETQ. This CDR3 spans 15 amino acids. V gave up 0 bases and J gave up 7 bases, with 17 bases separating them. Full variable domain (missing parts from reference TRBV5-1 and TRBJ2-7): KAGVTQTPRYLIKTRGQQVTLSCSPISGHRSVSWYQQTPGQGLQFLFEYFSETQRNKGNFPGRFSGRQFSNSRSEMNVSTLELGDSALYLCASSLVAGSSGEQYFGPGTRLTVT.

This clonotype was counted at least ten times. The rearrangement joins TRBV29-1 to TRBJ2-1; D assignment may be TRBD1 or TRBD2 (7 bases each). Germline V gene lookup returns CDR1 SQVTM and CDR2 ANQGSEA. CDR3 length equals 14 residues. The chain's CDR3 is CSGGEGARYNEQFF. CDR3 nucleotides: TGCAGTGGGGGGGAGGGGGCTAGATACAATGAGCAGTTCTTC.

This clonotype appeared a few times. The CDR3, as DNA: TGTGCCAGCAGCGCTATAAATAGCGGGAGGGACTACAATGAGCAGTTCTTC. This gives the protein CASSAINSGRDYNEQFF. This sequence joins TRBV9 and TRBJ2-1, with TRBD2 matching over 11 bases. CDR3 length: 17 amino acids. The junction had 8 bases not matched to a gene; V was cut back by 3 bases and J by 3 bases. Germline CDR1 and CDR2: SGDLS and YYNGEE.

This clonotype was seen ten or more times. This sequence joins TRBV18 and TRBJ2-3; TRBD2 agrees at 8 bases. In germline, CDR1 is KGHSH, CDR2 LQKENI. The CDR3 has 15 residues. V was clipped by 5 bases and J by 5 bases; unmatched bases: 9. CDR3 nucleotides: TGTGCCAGCTCATTTAGCGGGATCCGGCAAGATACGCAGTATTTT. Its translation is CASSFSGIRQDTQYF.

The chain recombines TRBV7-9 with TRBJ2-3, with 12 bases lining up with TRBD2. The V gene end was trimmed by 5 bases and the J gene end by 4 bases; junction bases not matched to a gene: 1. Germline-derived CDR1 and CDR2 are SEHNR and FQNEAQ (reference sequence). CDR3 length: 14 amino acids. The CDR3 is CASSPSGRADTQYF. In DNA, the CDR3 is TGTGCCAGCAGCCCTAGCGGGAGGGCAGATACGCAGTATTTT. Using reference TRBV7-9 and TRBJ2-3 for the parts outside the CDR3, the full variable domain is DTGVSQNPRHKITKRGQNVTFRCDPISEHNRLYWYRQTLGQGPEFLTYFQNEAQLEKSRLLSDRFSAERPKGSFSTLEIQRTEQGDSAMYLCASSPSGRADTQYFGPGTRLTVL.

This clonotype showed up just a few times. The chain employs TRBV27 and TRBJ2-3; the D is unclear. Germline assignment: CDR1 MNHEY and CDR2 SMNVEV (reference sequence). The CDR3 sequence is 14 residues long. The V and J ends lost 5 bases and 2 bases respectively, with 11 bases between them. CDR3 bases: TGTGCCAGCAGTAACCGACGAGCCACAGATACGCAGTATTTT. Amino acid sequence: CASSNRRATDTQYF.

This sequence joins TRBV2 and TRBJ2-5, with D perhaps assigned TRBD1 or TRBD2 (5 bases each). Trimming left V 7 bases short and J 3 bases short, with 12 bases between. Germline-derived CDR1 and CDR2 are SNHLY and FYNNEI. The length of the CDR3 is 13 residues. The CDR3 sequence: CASTGRREETQYF. The CDR3 bases are TGTGCCAGCACAGGGAGAAGGGAAGAGACCCAGTACTTC.

This clonotype appeared a few times. The rearrangement joins TRBV20-1 to TRBJ2-7; 7 nucleotides align to TRBD2. V gave up 2 bases and J gave up 3 bases; unmatched junction bases: 4. This CDR3 is built from 13 residues. Germline V CDR1 and CDR2: DFQATT, SNEGSKA (reference sequence). DNA of the CDR3: TGCAGTGCTAGAAGGGCTAGCGGCTACGAGCAGTACTTC. This gives the protein CSARRASGYEQYF.

This clonotype was observed many times. The genes are TRBV4-3 and TRBJ2-7; 9 bases are shared with TRBD1. Germline V gene lookup returns CDR1 LGHNA and CDR2 YSLEER. The CDR3 has 17 amino acids. The V and J ends lost 0 bases and 1 base, in that order; junction bases with no gene match: 7. The CDR3 DNA follows: TGCGCCAGCAGCCAAGAAGCTTTTGGGACAGGGTCCTACGAGCAGTACTTC. It encodes CASSQEAFGTGSYEQYF.

The genes are TRBV30 and TRBJ1-5; D call uncertain. V was trimmed by 0 bases and J by 1 base, leaving 16 bases between them. This CDR3 is 17 amino acids long. CDR1 and CDR2 from the germline V gene are GTSNPN and SVGIG (reference sequence). The CDR3 region has the DNA TGTGCCTGGAGTGTGGCAGGAGGGCGACTGAGCAATCAGCCCCAGCATTTT. It codes for CAWSVAGGRLSNQPQHF.

This clonotype was seen repeatedly, ten times or more. The J gene is TRBJ2-2, the V gene TRBV12-3 or TRBV12-4; D unclear. V was cut by 1 base and J by 6 bases, with 6 bases left in between. The CDR3 length is 13 residues. This CDR3 is CASSLGSSGELFF. The CDR3 DNA is TGTGCCAGCAGTTTAGGGTCTTCCGGGGAGCTGTTTTTT.

CDR3 sequence reads: CASSQDRLAGYEQYF. CDR3 DNA: TGTGCCAGCAGCCAAGATAGGCTAGCGGGGTATGAGCAGTACTTC. V usage is TRBV3-1 and J usage is TRBJ2-7, with 9 bases matching TRBD2. Germline-derived CDR1 and CDR2 are LGHDT and YNNKEL (reference sequence). J lost 7 bases, V lost 0 bases, and 7 bases had no gene match. The CDR3 sequence is 15 residues long.

The chain employs TRBV6-2 or TRBV6-3 and TRBJ2-1, with D unclear. The CDR3 contains 14 residues. The V gene lost 5 bases and the J gene lost 6 bases, with 14 bases spanning the gap. Germline CDR1 MNHEY, CDR2 SVGEGT. CDR3 DNA sequence: TGTGCCAGCAGTGCCCTGGGTGGGGTCAATGAGCAGTTCTTC. Amino acid sequence: CASSALGGVNEQFF.

J is TRBJ2-1 and V is TRBV20-1; the match to TRBD2 covers 7 bases. In germline, CDR1 is DFQATT, CDR2 SNEGSKA (reference sequence). The V segment lost 3 bases and the J segment 2 bases; nucleotides outside the gene matches: 1. This CDR3 comprises 13 residues. In DNA form, the CDR3 reads TGCAGTGCTAGCGGGAGGCCCTACAATGAGCAGTTCTTC. It translates to CSASGRPYNEQFF.

The chain combines TRBV30 with TRBJ2-7, with D maybe TRBD2 (6 bases). The CDR3 consists of 11 residues. V was pared by 3 bases and J by 7 bases, with 10 bases between. The V gene's germline CDR1 is GTSNPN and CDR2 SVGIG (reference sequence). The CDR3 sequence is CAWSGGLEQYF. The CDR3 DNA follows: TGTGCCTGGAGCGGGGGACTGGAGCAGTACTTC.